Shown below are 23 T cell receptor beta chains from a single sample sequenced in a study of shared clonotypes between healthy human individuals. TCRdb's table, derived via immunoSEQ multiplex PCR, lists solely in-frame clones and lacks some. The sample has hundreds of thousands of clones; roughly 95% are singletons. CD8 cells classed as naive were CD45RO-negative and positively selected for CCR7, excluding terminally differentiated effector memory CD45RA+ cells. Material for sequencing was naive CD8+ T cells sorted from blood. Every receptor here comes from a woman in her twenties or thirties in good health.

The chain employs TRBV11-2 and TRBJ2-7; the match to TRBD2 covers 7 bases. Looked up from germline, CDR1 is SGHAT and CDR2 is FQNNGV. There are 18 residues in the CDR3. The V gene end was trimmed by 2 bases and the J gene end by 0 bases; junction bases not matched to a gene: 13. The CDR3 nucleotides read TGTGCCAGCAGCTTACCATCTCTTCCTAGCGGTAGCTCCTACGAGCAGTACTTC. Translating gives CASSLPSLPSGSSYEQYF.

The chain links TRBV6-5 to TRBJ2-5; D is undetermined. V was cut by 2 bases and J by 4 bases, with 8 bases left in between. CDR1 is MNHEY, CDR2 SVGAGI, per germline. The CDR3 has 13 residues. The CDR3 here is CASSYSVRETQYF. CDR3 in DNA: TGTGCCAGCAGTTACAGCGTTCGAGAGACCCAGTACTTC.

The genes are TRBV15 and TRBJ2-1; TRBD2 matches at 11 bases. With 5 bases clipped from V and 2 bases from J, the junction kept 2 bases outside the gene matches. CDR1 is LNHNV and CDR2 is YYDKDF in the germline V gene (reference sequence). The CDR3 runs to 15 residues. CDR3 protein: CATSQTSGAYNEQFF. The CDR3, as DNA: TGTGCCACCAGCCAGACTAGCGGGGCCTACAATGAGCAGTTCTTC.

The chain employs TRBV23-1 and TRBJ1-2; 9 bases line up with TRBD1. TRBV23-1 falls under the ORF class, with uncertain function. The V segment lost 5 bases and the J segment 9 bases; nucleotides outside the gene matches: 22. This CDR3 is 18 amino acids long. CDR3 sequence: CASSSETGQGSPVSSYTF. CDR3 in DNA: TGCGCCAGCAGTTCCGAGACGGGACAGGGAAGTCCCGTAAGTAGCTACACCTTC.

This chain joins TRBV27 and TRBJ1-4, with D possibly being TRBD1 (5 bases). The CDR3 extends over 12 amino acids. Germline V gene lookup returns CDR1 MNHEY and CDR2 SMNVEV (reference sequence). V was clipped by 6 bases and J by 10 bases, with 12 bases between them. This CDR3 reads CASRAGSGKLFF. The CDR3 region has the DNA TGTGCCAGCAGGGCAGGGTCGGGAAAACTGTTTTTT.

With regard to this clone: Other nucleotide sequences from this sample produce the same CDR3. The CDR3 bases are TGTGCCAGCAGCGTAGGAGCGAGCACAGATACGCAGTATTTT. As protein: CASSVGASTDTQYF. V gene TRBV9 combines with J gene TRBJ2-3; no clear D gene. Trimming removed 0 bases at V and 0 bases at J, with 5 bases between. This CDR3 spans 14 amino acids. CDR1 SGDLS and CDR2 YYNGEE come from the germline V gene.

The chain's CDR3 is CASSPTGTGNEKLFF. The CDR3 DNA reads as TGTGCCAGCAGTCCTACCGGGACAGGAAATGAAAAACTGTTTTTT. The chain couples TRBV27 to TRBJ1-4; 8 bases fit TRBD1. Germline V gives CDR1 MNHEY, CDR2 SMNVEV (reference sequence). V shed 5 bases and J 5 bases; nucleotides not matched to a gene: 7. The CDR3 spans 15 residues.

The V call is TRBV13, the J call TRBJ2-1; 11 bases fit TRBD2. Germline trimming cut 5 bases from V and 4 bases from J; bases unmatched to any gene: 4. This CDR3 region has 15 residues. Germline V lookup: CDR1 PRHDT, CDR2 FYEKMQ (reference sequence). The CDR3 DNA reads TGTGCCAGCAGCGCGGGACTAGCGGATTACAATGAGCAGTTCTTC. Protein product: CASSAGLADYNEQFF.

CDR3 sequence: CASSLALMTGTQETQYF. The CDR3 DNA reads TGTGCCAGCAGCTTAGCGCTAATGACAGGGACACAAGAGACCCAGTACTTC. This chain joins TRBV7-9 and TRBJ2-5; 7 nucleotides match TRBD1. This CDR3 is built from 17 residues. Germline loops: CDR1 SEHNR, CDR2 FQNEAQ (reference sequence). The V and J ends lost 0 bases and 2 bases, in that order; junction bases with no gene match: 9.

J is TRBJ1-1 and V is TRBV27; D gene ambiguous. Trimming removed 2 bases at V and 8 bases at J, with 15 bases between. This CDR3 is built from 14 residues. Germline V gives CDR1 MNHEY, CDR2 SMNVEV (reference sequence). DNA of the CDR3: TGTGCCAGCAGTTTAGCGACGACGATTCGGGAAGCTTTCTTT. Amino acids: CASSLATTIREAFF.

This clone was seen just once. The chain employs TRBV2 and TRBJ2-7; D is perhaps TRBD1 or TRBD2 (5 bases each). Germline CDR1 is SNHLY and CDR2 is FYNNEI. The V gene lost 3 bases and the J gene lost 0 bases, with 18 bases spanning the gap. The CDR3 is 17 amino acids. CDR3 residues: CASSDPGWGSSSYEQYF. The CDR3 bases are TGTGCCAGCAGTGACCCTGGGTGGGGGTCGAGCTCCTACGAGCAGTACTTC.

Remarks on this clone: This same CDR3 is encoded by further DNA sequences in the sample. CDR3 bases: TGTGCCAGCAGTCCCCTAGCGGGGGAGAATGAGCAGTTCTTC. Translated, it gives CASSPLAGENEQFF. This sequence joins TRBV28 and TRBJ2-1; 10 bases fit TRBD2. In germline, CDR1 is MDHEN, CDR2 SYDVKM. This CDR3 comprises 14 residues. V was clipped by 5 bases and J by 7 bases; unmatched bases: 5.

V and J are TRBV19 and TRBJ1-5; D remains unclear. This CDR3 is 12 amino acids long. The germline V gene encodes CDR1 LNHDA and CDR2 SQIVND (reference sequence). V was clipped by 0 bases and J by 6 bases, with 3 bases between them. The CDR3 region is CASSIDPQPQHF. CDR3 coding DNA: TGTGCCAGTAGTATAGATCCTCAGCCCCAGCATTTT.

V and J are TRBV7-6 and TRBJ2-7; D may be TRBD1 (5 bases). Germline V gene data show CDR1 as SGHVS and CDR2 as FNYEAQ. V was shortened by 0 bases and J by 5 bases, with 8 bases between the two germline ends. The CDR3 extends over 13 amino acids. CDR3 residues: CASSLAVGDEQYF. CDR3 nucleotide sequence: TGTGCCAGCAGCTTAGCCGTAGGGGACGAGCAGTACTTC.

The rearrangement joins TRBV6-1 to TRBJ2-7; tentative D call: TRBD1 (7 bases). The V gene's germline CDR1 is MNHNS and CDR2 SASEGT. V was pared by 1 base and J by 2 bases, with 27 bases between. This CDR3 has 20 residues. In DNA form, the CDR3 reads TGTGCCAGCAGTGAAGAGTTTTGGGGACAGCGGAGGGGGGATACCTACGAGCAGTACTTC. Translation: CASSEEFWGQRRGDTYEQYF.

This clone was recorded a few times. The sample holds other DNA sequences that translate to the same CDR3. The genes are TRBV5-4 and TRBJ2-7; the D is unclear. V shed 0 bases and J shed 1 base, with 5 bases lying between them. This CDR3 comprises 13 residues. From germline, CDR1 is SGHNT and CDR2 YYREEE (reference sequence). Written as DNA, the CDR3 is TGTGCCAGCAGCTTGGACGAATCCTACGAGCAGTACTTC. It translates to CASSLDESYEQYF. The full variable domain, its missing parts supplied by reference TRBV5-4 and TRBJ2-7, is ETGVTQSPTHLIKTRGQQVTLRCSSQSGHNTVSWYQQALGQGPQFIFQYYREEENGRGNFPPRFSGLQFPNYSSELNVNALELDDSALYLCASSLDESYEQYFGPGTRLTVT.

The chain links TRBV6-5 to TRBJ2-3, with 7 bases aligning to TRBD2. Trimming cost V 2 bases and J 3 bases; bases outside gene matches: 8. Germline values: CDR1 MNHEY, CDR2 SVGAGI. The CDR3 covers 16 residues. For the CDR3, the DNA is TGTGCCAGCAGTTACGTCCCGGGACTAACAACAGATACGCAGTATTTT. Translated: CASSYVPGLTTDTQYF.

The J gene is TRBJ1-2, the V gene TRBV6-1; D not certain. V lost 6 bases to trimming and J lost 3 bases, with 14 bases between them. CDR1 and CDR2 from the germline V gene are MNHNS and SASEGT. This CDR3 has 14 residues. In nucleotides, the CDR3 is TGTGCCAGCAGGGCCAAGGCAGATGACTATGGCTACACCTTC. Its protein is CASRAKADDYGYTF.

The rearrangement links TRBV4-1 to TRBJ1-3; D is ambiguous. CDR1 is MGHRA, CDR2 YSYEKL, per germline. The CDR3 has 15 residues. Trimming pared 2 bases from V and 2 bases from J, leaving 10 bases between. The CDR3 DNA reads TGCGCCAGCAGCCAACGGAGCAGCCCTGGAAACACCATATATTTT. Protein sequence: CASSQRSSPGNTIYF.

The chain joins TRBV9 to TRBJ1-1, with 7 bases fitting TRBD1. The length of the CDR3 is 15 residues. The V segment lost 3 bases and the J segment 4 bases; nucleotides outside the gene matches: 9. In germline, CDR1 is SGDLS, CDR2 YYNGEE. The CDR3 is CASSGEGAVITEAFF. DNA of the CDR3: TGTGCCAGCAGCGGAGAGGGGGCGGTGATCACTGAAGCTTTCTTT.

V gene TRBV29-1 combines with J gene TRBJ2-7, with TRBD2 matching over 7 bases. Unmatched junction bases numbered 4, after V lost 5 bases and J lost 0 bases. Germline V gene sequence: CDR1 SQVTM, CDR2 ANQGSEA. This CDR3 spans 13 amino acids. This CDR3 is CSVPKRDSYEQYF. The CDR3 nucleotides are TGCAGCGTTCCAAAGCGGGACTCCTACGAGCAGTACTTC.

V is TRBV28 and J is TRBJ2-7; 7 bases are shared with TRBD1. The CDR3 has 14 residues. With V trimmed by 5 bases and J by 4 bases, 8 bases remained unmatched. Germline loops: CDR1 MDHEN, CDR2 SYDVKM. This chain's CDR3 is CASSPGGFRYEQYF. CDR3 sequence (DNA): TGTGCCAGCAGTCCAGGGGGTTTTCGGTACGAGCAGTACTTC.

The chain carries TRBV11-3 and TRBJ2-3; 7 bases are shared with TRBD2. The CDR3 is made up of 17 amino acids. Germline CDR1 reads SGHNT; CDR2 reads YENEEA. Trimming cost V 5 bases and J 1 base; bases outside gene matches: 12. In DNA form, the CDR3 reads TGTGCCAGCAGCCGGACGTTCGCGGGAGAGGGCACAGATACGCAGTATTTT. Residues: CASSRTFAGEGTDTQYF.